The source of this T cell receptor (beta chain) is a study of blood T cell repertoires in COVID-19. Study-wide context: The samples span acute and convalescent COVID-19 from the United States, Italy and Spain.

Per the study methods: Reference gene primer amplification in the assay estimated nucleated cell counts. The protocol was immunoSEQ multiplex PCR, while the TCRdb copy is restricted to in-frame clones and leaves out a portion. The D gene and trimming were derived from the DNA, and the V and J assignments and clone size from that table. The table lists 130,000 to 150,000 clones, 84% of them singletons, with 4.5% to 7% in the top ten. Participants spanned ages about 18 to 100 years and resided in about two dozen US areas. This CDR3 is 17 amino acids long. Germline lookup yields CDR1 SGHRS and CDR2 YFSETQ. The ends were cut back, 0 bases at V and 1 base at J, with 13 bases in the middle.

The TCR sequence derives from a man in his forties with acute COVID-19. The rearrangement joins TRBV5-1 to TRBJ2-2; D is perhaps TRBD2 (6 bases). The sequenced sample was PBMCs or T cells enriched from blood (not recorded which). CDR3 loop: CASSLADGSLNTGELFF. The DNA for the CDR3 is TGCGCCAGCAGCTTGGCTGACGGGAGTCTGAACACCGGGGAGCTGTTTTTT.